These 29 T cell receptor beta chains came from one sample sequenced in a study of CD8+CD57+ T cells in acquired aplastic anemia. TCR beta VDJ and CDR3 were profiled, and genomic DNA was the template. In TCRdb, the reads were re-called with MiXCR into one record per CDR3 protein. This table has around 200,000 distinct CDR3 sequences, about 62% appearing once. Patients included in sequencing had previously demonstrated CD8+CD57+ cell expansion by flow cytometry. The specimen sequenced was sorted CD4+, CD8+, or CD8+CD57+ T cells (not recorded which) from PBMCs. All receptors come from a human donor with aplastic anemia.

The rearrangement joins TRBV7-2 to TRBJ1-1; D is ambiguous. V lost 6 bases and J lost 4, with 15 bases in between. The CDR3 loop spans 14 amino acids. Germline CDR1 SGHTA, CDR2 FQGNSA. CDR3 protein: CASSDWARGTEAFF. For the CDR3, the DNA is TGTGCCAGCAGTGATTGGGCCCGGGGCACTGAAGCTTTCTTT.

V is TRBV20-1 and J is TRBJ2-3; 11 bases agree with TRBD2. This CDR3 region has 15 residues. Germline CDR1 is DFQATT and CDR2 is SNEGSKA (reference sequence). Trimming cost V 5 bases and J 1 base; bases outside gene matches: 5. CDR3 nucleotides: TGCAGTGCTCGAAGACTAGCGGGGCGCACAGATACGCAGTATTTT. Translated: CSARRLAGRTDTQYF.

This clonotype showed up many times. V and J are TRBV11-2 and TRBJ2-5; D possibly corresponds to TRBD2 (6 bases). CDR3 length: 15 residues. The V gene's germline CDR1 is SGHAT and CDR2 FQNNGV. V was clipped by 1 base and J by 5 bases, with 14 bases between them. The CDR3 region is CASSLVRGTYETQYF. DNA for the CDR3: TGTGCCAGCAGCTTAGTGCGGGGCACATACGAGACCCAGTACTTC.

This chain links TRBV15 with TRBJ1-6, with unresolved D. CDR1 is LNHNV and CDR2 is YYDKDF in the germline V gene (reference sequence). The ends were cut back, 3 bases at V and 1 base at J, with 7 bases in the middle. There are 15 residues in the CDR3. DNA of the CDR3: TGTGCCACCAGCAGTTCGAGATCCTATAATTCACCCCTCCACTTT. Its protein product is CATSSSRSYNSPLHF.

This clonotype appeared a single time. The chain employs TRBV20-1 and TRBJ1-5; D is possibly TRBD1 (6 bases). The ends were cut back, 5 bases at V and 7 bases at J, with 15 bases in the middle. The CDR3 runs 13 residues. Germline CDR1 reads DFQATT; CDR2 reads SNEGSKA (reference sequence). The CDR3 reads CSAVGGEKQPQHF. The CDR3 nucleotides are TGCAGTGCTGTAGGGGGAGAGAAACAGCCCCAGCATTTT.

V gene TRBV19 combines with J gene TRBJ2-7; no clear D. The CDR3 covers 16 residues. V was cut by 3 bases and J by 6 bases, with 21 bases left in between. Germline CDR1 and CDR2: LNHDA and SQIVND (reference sequence). The CDR3 is CASSIGWTPGRGEQYF. The CDR3 region has the DNA TGTGCCAGTAGTATCGGGTGGACGCCTGGCCGCGGCGAGCAGTACTTC.

The chain combines TRBV2 with TRBJ1-6; D gene uncertain. Germline CDR1 is SNHLY and CDR2 is FYNNEI. The V gene lost 4 bases and the J gene lost 9 bases, with 10 bases spanning the gap. The length of the CDR3 is 13 residues. CDR3 nucleotides: TGTGCCAGCAGTGTGGAGAAGATTTCACCCCTCCACTTT. Translation: CASSVEKISPLHF.

V is TRBV7-2 and J is TRBJ2-1; D unresolved. The V and J ends lost 1 base and 3 bases respectively, with 13 bases between them. The CDR3 runs 16 residues. Germline CDR1 and CDR2: SGHTA and FQGNSA. The CDR3 loop is CASSLVSWAGYNEQFF. The CDR3 region has the DNA TGTGCCAGCAGCTTAGTTTCTTGGGCTGGCTACAATGAGCAGTTCTTC.

The V call is TRBV29-1, the J call TRBJ1-1, with D possibly matching TRBD1 (5 bases). Germline-derived CDR1 and CDR2 are SQVTM and ANQGSEA. This CDR3 comprises 11 residues. V was shortened by 6 bases and J by 10 bases, with 15 bases between the two germline ends. The CDR3 reads CSVPFDGGAFF. Written as DNA, the CDR3 is TGCAGCGTGCCCTTCGATGGGGGAGCTTTCTTT. Looking up the rest from reference TRBV29-1 and TRBJ1-1 gives the full variable domain: SAVISQKPSRDICQRGTSLTIQCQVDSQVTMMFWYRQQPGQSLTLIATANQGSEATYESGFVIDKFPISRPNLTFSTLTVSNMSPEDSSIYLCSVPFDGGAFFGQGTRLTVV.

This sequence joins TRBV24-1 and TRBJ1-5; D may be TRBD1 (5 bases). The germline CDR1 and CDR2 sequences are KGHDR and SFDVKD. This CDR3 spans 14 amino acids. V was clipped by 6 bases and J by 7 bases, with 15 bases between them. The CDR3: CATSTNQGRQPQHF. The CDR3 coding sequence is TGTGCCACCAGTACCAATCAGGGCCGGCAGCCCCAGCATTTT.

The chain combines TRBV9 with TRBJ1-1, with D tentatively TRBD1 (6 bases). Germline assignment: CDR1 SGDLS and CDR2 YYNGEE. This CDR3 comprises 14 residues. V dropped 3 bases and J dropped 1 base, with 10 bases sitting between them. The CDR3 DNA is TGTGCCAGCAGCGCACAGGGAAAGAACACTGAAGCTTTCTTT. This gives the protein CASSAQGKNTEAFF.

V gene TRBV15 combines with J gene TRBJ2-1; D is perhaps TRBD1 (5 bases). CDR3 size: 15 residues. V lost 3 bases to trimming and J lost 8 bases, with 17 bases between them. The germline CDR1 and CDR2 sequences are LNHNV and YYDKDF (reference sequence). The CDR3 here is CATSSLYQGRDEQFF. CDR3 DNA: TGTGCCACCAGCAGCTTATACCAGGGAAGGGATGAGCAGTTCTTC. Full variable domain (outside the CDR3, taken from reference TRBV15 and TRBJ2-1): DAMVIQNPRYQVTQFGKPVTLSCSQTLNHNVMYWYQQKSSQAPKLLFHYYDKDFNNEADTPDNFQSRRPNTSFCFLDIRSPGLGDTAMYLCATSSLYQGRDEQFFGPGTRLTVL.

This clonotype was observed a few times. V usage is TRBV7-2 and J usage is TRBJ2-3, with unresolved D. CDR1 and CDR2 from the germline V gene are SGHTA and FQGNSA. Trimming removed 1 base from V and 0 bases from J, with 5 bases in between. This CDR3 is 14 amino acids long. The CDR3 spells CASSLVRSTDTQYF. Written as DNA, the CDR3 is TGTGCCAGCAGCTTAGTTCGGAGCACAGATACGCAGTATTTT.

This clonotype was observed at least ten times. The V and J genes are TRBV10-3 and TRBJ2-7; no reliable D call. Germline V gene data show CDR1 as ENHRY and CDR2 as SYGVKD. The CDR3 loop spans 15 amino acids. V lost 0 bases and J 3 bases, leaving 12 bases between the germline ends. Written as DNA, the CDR3 is TGTGCCATCAGTGAGTCTGAGTTACCCAGCTACGAGCAGTACTTC. Translating it yields CAISESELPSYEQYF.

The rearrangement joins TRBV20-1 to TRBJ1-1; the D is unclear. Germline-derived CDR1 and CDR2 are DFQATT and SNEGSKA (reference sequence). This CDR3 is built from 15 residues. V was shortened by 3 bases and J by 8 bases, with 22 bases between the two germline ends. The CDR3 reads CSARWTLSQNREAFF. The CDR3 nucleotides are TGCAGTGCTAGGTGGACCCTCAGCCAGAATCGAGAAGCTTTCTTT.

V gene TRBV6-5 combines with J gene TRBJ2-7; D possibly corresponds to TRBD2 (6 bases). This CDR3 has 14 amino acids. From germline, CDR1 is MNHEY and CDR2 SVGAGI. V dropped 2 bases and J dropped 7 bases, with 15 bases sitting between them. CDR3 nucleotide sequence: TGTGCCAGCAGTTACGGCCAGATAAGCGGGGAGCAGTACTTC. Translation: CASSYGQISGEQYF.

This chain's CDR3 is CATSDLSRNYGYTF. Written as DNA, the CDR3 is TGTGCCACCAGTGATTTATCCAGGAACTATGGCTACACCTTC. This chain connects TRBV24-1 to TRBJ1-2; D is unresolved. The CDR3 is 14 residues long. Trimming pared 1 base from V and 2 bases from J, leaving 7 bases between. CDR1 and CDR2 (germline): KGHDR, SFDVKD.

The V and J genes are TRBV5-6 and TRBJ2-6; TRBD2 is a possible D gene (6 bases). Germline CDR1 SGHDT, CDR2 YYEEEE. This CDR3 is 19 amino acids long. Between the trimmed V and J ends, which lost 0 bases and 0 bases, there was a span of 16 bases. DNA for the CDR3: TGTGCCAGCAGCTTGGATGCCGGCGGGACCGGCTCTGGGGCCAACGTCCTGACTTTC. Its translation is CASSLDAGGTGSGANVLTF. Combining the CDR3 with reference TRBV5-6 and TRBJ2-6 gives the whole variable domain DAGVTQSPTHLIKTRGQQVTLRCSPKSGHDTVSWYQQALGQGPQFIFQYYEEEERQRGNFPDRFSGHQFPNYSSELNVNALLLGDSALYLCASSLDAGGTGSGANVLTFGAGSRLTVL.

This chain connects TRBV12-3 or TRBV12-4 to TRBJ2-5; 7 bases map to TRBD1. J gave up 2 bases and V 7 bases, and 4 bases lay outside the gene matches. The CDR3 has 13 residues. The CDR3 DNA is TGTGCCAGCACCGGGACAGCACAAGAGACCCAGTACTTC. This sequence encodes CASTGTAQETQYF.

This chain links TRBV2 with TRBJ1-6, with no clear D. The germline gives CDR1 SNHLY, CDR2 FYNNEI. V dropped 2 bases and J dropped 4 bases, with 12 bases sitting between them. The CDR3 length is 16 residues. In DNA, the CDR3 is TGTGCCAGCAGTGAAATTGGGATTGGGTATAATTCACCCCTCCACTTT. It encodes CASSEIGIGYNSPLHF.

The chain combines TRBV24-1 with TRBJ1-2; the match to TRBD1 covers 8 bases. This CDR3 has 13 amino acids. V gave up 3 bases and J gave up 8 bases; unmatched junction bases: 4. Germline V gene data show CDR1 as KGHDR and CDR2 as SFDVKD. The DNA for the CDR3 is TGTGCCACCAGTGATCGGTCAGGGGGCGGCTACACCTTC. This translates into CATSDRSGGGYTF.

The V gene is TRBV19, the J gene TRBJ2-7; 14 bases map to TRBD2. With V trimmed by 4 bases and J by 2 bases, 1 base remained unmatched. The CDR3 loop spans 15 amino acids. The germline V gene encodes CDR1 LNHDA and CDR2 SQIVND (reference sequence). The CDR3 loop reads CASSRLAGGPYEQYF. In DNA form, the CDR3 reads TGTGCCAGTAGTAGACTAGCGGGAGGGCCCTACGAGCAGTACTTC. The variable domain in full, with the rest retrieved from reference TRBV19 and TRBJ2-7, is DGGITQSPKYLFRKEGQNVTLSCEQNLNHDAMYWYRQDPGQGLRLIYYSQIVNDFQKGDIAEGYSVSREKKESFPLTVTSAQKNPTAFYLCASSRLAGGPYEQYFGPGTRLTVT.

This rearrangement joins TRBV20-1 to TRBJ1-6; the D gene is possibly TRBD1 (6 bases). V was trimmed by 0 bases and J by 7 bases, leaving 16 bases between them. CDR3 length: 16 residues. In germline, CDR1 is DFQATT, CDR2 SNEGSKA (reference sequence). The chain's CDR3 is CSARDRRGQLNSPLHF. DNA of the CDR3: TGCAGTGCTAGAGATCGGCGCGGACAGCTCAATTCACCCCTCCACTTT.

This clonotype showed up just once. This chain connects TRBV7-9 to TRBJ2-7; 10 bases fit TRBD2. Germline values: CDR1 SEHNR, CDR2 FQNEAQ (reference sequence). J was trimmed by 4 bases and V by 5 bases; bases with no gene match: 8. This CDR3 spans 15 amino acids. The CDR3 region has the DNA TGTGCCAGCAGCGAAGGGACTAGCGAGGAGTACGAGCAGTACTTC. This gives the protein CASSEGTSEEYEQYF.

This clonotype was observed many times. The chain carries TRBV13 and TRBJ1-2; the D gene is possibly TRBD1 (5 bases). CDR1 and CDR2 (germline): PRHDT, FYEKMQ (reference sequence). This CDR3 has 14 residues. The V end lost 5 bases, the J end lost 4 bases, and 14 bases lay between the germline ends. The CDR3 is CASSPQTELYGYTF. For the CDR3, the DNA is TGTGCCAGCAGCCCGCAGACAGAACTCTATGGCTACACCTTC.

The chain combines TRBV9 with TRBJ2-7; no reliable D call. The CDR3 runs 13 residues. Trimming shortened V by 0 bases and J by 5 bases, and 9 bases separated the two germline ends. From germline, CDR1 is SGDLS and CDR2 YYNGEE. The CDR3 DNA reads TGTGCCAGCAGCGTAGATGTGGGTCACGAGCAGTACTTC. It yields the protein CASSVDVGHEQYF.

This clonotype has just one count. J is TRBJ1-6 and V is TRBV7-8; D not certain. Trimming cost V 5 bases and J 5 bases, with 10 bases left between them. This CDR3 has 14 residues. Germline-derived CDR1 and CDR2 are SGHVS and FQNEAQ. CDR3 nucleotide sequence: TGTGCCAGCAGCATCGGGGTCCATAATTCACCCCTCCACTTT. Its protein product is CASSIGVHNSPLHF.

The chain recombines TRBV25-1 with TRBJ1-2, with D perhaps TRBD1 (5 bases). Germline assignment: CDR1 MGHDK and CDR2 SYGVNS. The CDR3 is made up of 15 amino acids. Between the trimmed V and J ends, which lost 4 bases and 6 bases, there was a span of 18 bases. The CDR3 coding sequence is TGTGCCAGCAGTGCCCCGGGACGGACATCTAATGGCTACACCTTC. Its translation: CASSAPGRTSNGYTF.

This clonotype has just a few counts. This chain uses TRBV12-5 with TRBJ2-1; D possibly corresponds to TRBD2 (6 bases). The V end lost 6 bases, the J end lost 4 bases, and 13 bases lay between the germline ends. Germline V gene sequence: CDR1 LGHNT, CDR2 FRNRAP. The CDR3 runs 14 residues. CDR3 sequence (DNA): TGTGCTAGTGGGGAGGGGCAGGGATACAATGAGCAGTTCTTC. It translates to CASGEGQGYNEQFF.